This T cell receptor beta chain was sequenced in a study of cytomegalovirus exposure and HLA in healthy donors. Broader study findings: TCR beta chains numbering 164 were designated cytomegalovirus-associated.

Worth noting for this clone: Its antigen is still unknown.

PCR involved 60 Vbeta and 13 Jbeta primers. The protocol was immunoSEQ multiplex PCR, while the TCRdb copy is restricted to in-frame clones and leaves out a portion. Here the sample spans 150,000 to 200,000 clones, approximately 80% being singletons. The receptor was isolated from a male donor in good health and CMV-seropositive. Sequences were obtained from PBMCs.

The CDR3 protein is CASSRQRPTYGYTF. The CDR3 region has the DNA TGTGCCAGCAGTCGACAGCGACCTACCTATGGCTACACCTTC. This rearrangement joins TRBV11-2 to TRBJ1-2, with D perhaps TRBD1 (5 bases). The ends were cut back, 6 bases at V and 4 bases at J, with 15 bases in the middle. CDR3 length: 14 amino acids. The germline V gene encodes CDR1 SGHAT and CDR2 FQNNGV.